A single sample is the source of the 5 T cell receptor beta chains below, sequenced in a study of response to subunit inactivated influenza vaccine. TCRdb fed the RT-PCR reads into MiXCR, producing one record per CDR3 protein. The sample has about 780,000 distinct CDR3 sequences, around 18% seen once. The source material was PBMCs from blood, sampled about 5 days after vaccination. All receptors come from a man over 45 who received an inactivated influenza vaccine.

This clonotype has a handful of counts. This sequence joins TRBV20-1 and TRBJ2-4; 14 bases align to TRBD2. The J segment lost 1 base and the V segment lost 6 bases, leaving 5 bases of the junction unmatched. Looked up from germline, CDR1 is DFQATT and CDR2 is SNEGSKA (reference sequence). This CDR3 is built from 16 residues. In nucleotides, the CDR3 is TGCAGTGCCAGGACTAGCGGGAGGTGGGCCAAAAACATTCAGTACTTC. Protein: CSARTSGRWAKNIQYF.

V gene TRBV20-1 combines with J gene TRBJ2-5, with TRBD2 matching over 12 bases. Per the germline V gene, CDR1 is DFQATT and CDR2 is SNEGSKA (reference sequence). The CDR3 is 15 amino acids. J gave up 5 bases and V 4 bases, and 8 bases lay outside the gene matches. CDR3 nucleotide sequence: TGCAGTGCTAATCCTAGGACTAGCGGGACCGAGACCCAGTACTTC. Encoded protein: CSANPRTSGTETQYF.

This clonotype was observed a few times. The genes are TRBV10-3 and TRBJ2-2; 12 bases match TRBD2. The ends lost 4 bases at V and 6 bases at J; junction bases unmatched: 6. From germline, CDR1 is ENHRY and CDR2 SYGVKD. The CDR3 has 16 residues. CDR3 coding DNA: TGTGCCATCAGTGCACGGACTAGCGGGGCCGCCGGGGAGCTGTTTTTT. Its protein product is CAISARTSGAAGELFF.

A few counts support this clonotype. At one boundary the junction diverges from the germline segment, which might be a read error. The chain combines TRBV29-1 with TRBJ1-6; TRBD1 is a possible D gene (5 bases). The CDR3 covers 16 residues. Germline-derived CDR1 and CDR2 are SQVTM and ANQGSEA. CDR3 loop: CSVLGLRGSNNSPLHF. Written as DNA, the CDR3 is TGCAGCGTCCTTGGTTTAAGGGGCTCCAATAATTCACCCCTCCACTTT.

This clonotype has only a few counts. The chain has TRBV5-1 and TRBJ2-1, with 10 bases that match TRBD1. The CDR3 is made up of 15 amino acids. V was clipped by 3 bases and J by 8 bases; unmatched bases: 8. Germline CDR1 is SGHRS and CDR2 is YFSETQ. Written as DNA, the CDR3 is TGCGCCAGCAGCTACCGACAGGGGGCTAAGGATGAGCAGTTCTTC. Protein product: CASSYRQGAKDEQFF.